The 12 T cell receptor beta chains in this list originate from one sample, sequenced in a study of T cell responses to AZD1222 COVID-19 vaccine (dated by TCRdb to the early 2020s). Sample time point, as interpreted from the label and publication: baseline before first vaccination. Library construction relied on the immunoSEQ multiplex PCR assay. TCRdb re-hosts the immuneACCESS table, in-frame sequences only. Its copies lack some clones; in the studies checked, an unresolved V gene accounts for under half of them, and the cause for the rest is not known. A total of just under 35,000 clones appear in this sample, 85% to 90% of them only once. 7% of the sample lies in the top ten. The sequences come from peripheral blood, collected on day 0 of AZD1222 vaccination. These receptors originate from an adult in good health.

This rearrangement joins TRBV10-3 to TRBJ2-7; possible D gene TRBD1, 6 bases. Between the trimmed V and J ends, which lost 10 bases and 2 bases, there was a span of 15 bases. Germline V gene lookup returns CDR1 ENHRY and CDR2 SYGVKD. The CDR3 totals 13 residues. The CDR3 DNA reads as TGTGCCACCTGGGACACTACAACCTACGAGCAGTACTTC. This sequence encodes CATWDTTTYEQYF.

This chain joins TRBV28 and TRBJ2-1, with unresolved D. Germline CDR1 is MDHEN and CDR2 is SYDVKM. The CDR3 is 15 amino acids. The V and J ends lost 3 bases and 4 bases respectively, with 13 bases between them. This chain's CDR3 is CASSFSLGSYNEQFF. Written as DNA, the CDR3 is TGTGCCAGCAGTTTTAGTCTAGGGTCTTACAATGAGCAGTTCTTC.

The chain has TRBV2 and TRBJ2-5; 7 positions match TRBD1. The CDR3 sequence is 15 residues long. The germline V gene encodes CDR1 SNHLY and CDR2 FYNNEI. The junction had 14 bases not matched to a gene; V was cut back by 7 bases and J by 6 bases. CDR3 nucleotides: TGTGCCAGCACCGGAGTGGGGAAGGGGGCCAAGACCCAGTACTTC. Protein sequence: CASTGVGKGAKTQYF.

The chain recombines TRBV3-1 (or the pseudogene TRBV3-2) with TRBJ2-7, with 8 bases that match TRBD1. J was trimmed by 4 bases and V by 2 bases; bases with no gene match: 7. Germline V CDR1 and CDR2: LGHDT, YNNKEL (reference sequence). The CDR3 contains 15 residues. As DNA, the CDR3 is TGTGCCAGCAGCCAAATGCCAGGGGGCGTGTACGAGCAGTACTTC. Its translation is CASSQMPGGVYEQYF.

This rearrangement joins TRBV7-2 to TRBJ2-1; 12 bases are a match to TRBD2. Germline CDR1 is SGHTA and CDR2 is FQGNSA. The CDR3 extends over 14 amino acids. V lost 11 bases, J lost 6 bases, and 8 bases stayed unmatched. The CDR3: CAVRRTSGVNEQFF. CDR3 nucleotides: TGTGCCGTACGAAGGACTAGCGGGGTCAATGAGCAGTTCTTC.

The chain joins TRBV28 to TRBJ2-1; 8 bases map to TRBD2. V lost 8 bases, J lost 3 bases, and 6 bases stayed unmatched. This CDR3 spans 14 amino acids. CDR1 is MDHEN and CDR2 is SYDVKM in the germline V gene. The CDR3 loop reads CASGGAGGYNEQFF. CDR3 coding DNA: TGTGCCAGCGGTGGGGCGGGAGGCTACAATGAGCAGTTCTTC.

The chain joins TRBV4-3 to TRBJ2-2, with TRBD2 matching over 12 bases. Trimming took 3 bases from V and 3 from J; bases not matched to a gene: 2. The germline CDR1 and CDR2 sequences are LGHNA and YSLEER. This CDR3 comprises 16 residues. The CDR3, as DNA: TGCGCCAGCAGCCACCTAGCGGGAGGGGACACCGGGGAGCTGTTTTTT. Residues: CASSHLAGGDTGELFF.

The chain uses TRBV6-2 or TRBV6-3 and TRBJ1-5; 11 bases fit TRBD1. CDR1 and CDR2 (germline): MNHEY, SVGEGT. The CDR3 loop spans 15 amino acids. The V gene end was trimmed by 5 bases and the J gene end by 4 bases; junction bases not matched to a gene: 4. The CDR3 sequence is CASSGQGAGNQPQHF. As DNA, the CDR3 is TGTGCCAGCAGTGGACAGGGGGCGGGTAATCAGCCCCAGCATTTT.

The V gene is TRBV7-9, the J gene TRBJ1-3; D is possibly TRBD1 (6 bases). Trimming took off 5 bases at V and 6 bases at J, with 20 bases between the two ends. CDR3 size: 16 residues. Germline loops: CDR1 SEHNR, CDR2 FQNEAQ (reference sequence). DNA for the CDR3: TGTGCCAGCAGCCGCCGGACAGCTGGTCTGGAAAACACCATATATTTT. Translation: CASSRRTAGLENTIYF.

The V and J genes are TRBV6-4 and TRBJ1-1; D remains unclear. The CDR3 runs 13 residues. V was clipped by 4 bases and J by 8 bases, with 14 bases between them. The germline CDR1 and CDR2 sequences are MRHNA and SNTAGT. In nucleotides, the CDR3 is TGTGCCAGCAGTGCCCCTTTCAGGCGCGAAGCTTTCTTT. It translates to CASSAPFRREAFF.

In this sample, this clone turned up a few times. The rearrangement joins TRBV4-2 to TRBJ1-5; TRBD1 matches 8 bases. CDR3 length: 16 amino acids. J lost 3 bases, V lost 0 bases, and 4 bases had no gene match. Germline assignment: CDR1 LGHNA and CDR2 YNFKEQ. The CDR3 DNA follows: TGTGCCAGCAGCCAAGAGGGACAGGCTTTCAATCAGCCCCAGCATTTT. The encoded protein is CASSQEGQAFNQPQHF.

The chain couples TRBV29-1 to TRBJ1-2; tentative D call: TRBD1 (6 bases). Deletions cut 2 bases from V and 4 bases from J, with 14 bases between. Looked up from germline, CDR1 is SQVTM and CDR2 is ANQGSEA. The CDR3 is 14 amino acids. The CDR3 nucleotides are TGCAGCGTTGAATGGGACAACCCGTTCTATGGCTACACCTTC. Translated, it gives CSVEWDNPFYGYTF. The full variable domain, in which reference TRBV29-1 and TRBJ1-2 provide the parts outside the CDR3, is SAVISQKPSRDICQRGTSLTIQCQVDSQVTMMFWYRQQPGQSLTLIATANQGSEATYESGFVIDKFPISRPNLTFSTLTVSNMSPEDSSIYLCSVEWDNPFYGYTFGSGTRLTVV.